The clone carrying this TCR beta chain has only a few counts. With duration under 3 months, ophthalmopathy was active: Clinical Activity Score at least 3, NOSPECS at least 4. The record originates from a study of T cells in Graves' hyperthyroidism and ophthalmopathy. Amplified TCR beta CDR3 regions derived from RNA transcripts. TCR CDR3 regions were first amplified by RT-PCR with HTBI primers. A single record per CDR3 protein comes from TCRdb applying MiXCR to the multiplex PCR reads. The table shows a few hundred thousand distinct CDR3 sequences, with about 13% occurring only once. The clonotype was recovered from a woman in her thirties or forties with Graves' ophthalmopathy. Sequencing used blood.

In DNA form, the CDR3 reads TGTGCCAGCAGCCCCGCACCTATCTACGAGCAGTACTTC. Translating gives CASSPAPIYEQYF. This chain uses TRBV14 with TRBJ2-7; D not resolved. The V and J ends lost 4 bases and 3 bases respectively, with 10 bases between them. The CDR3 is made up of 13 amino acids. CDR1 is SGHDN, CDR2 FVKESK, per germline.